The sequence of this T cell receptor (beta chain) was determined in a study of T cells in localized non-small cell lung cancer. Notes on the study in general: One tumor region alone was sequenced, and heterogeneity therefore remains possible. For the top 100 tumor clones, a median roughly 56 also appeared in adjacent lung.

Clones were sequenced by immunoSEQ multiplex PCR, and TCRdb holds only the in-frame ones, with some missing. Here the sample spans tens of thousands of clones, roughly 84% being singletons. The V segment lost 1 base and the J segment 2 bases; nucleotides outside the gene matches: 2. CDR3 length: 14 amino acids. Per the germline V gene, CDR1 is SQVTM and CDR2 is ANQGSEA. Of note for this clone: The antigen remains undetermined.

Source: peripheral blood, taken before any cancer treatment. This receptor was obtained from a female donor of 60 years or more with stage I lung adenocarcinoma. The chain uses TRBV29-1 and TRBJ2-7, with TRBD1 matching 10 bases. CDR3 nucleotides: TGCAGCGTTGAAGTGGGACAGGGGCCCTACGAGCAGTACTTC. Translating it yields CSVEVGQGPYEQYF.